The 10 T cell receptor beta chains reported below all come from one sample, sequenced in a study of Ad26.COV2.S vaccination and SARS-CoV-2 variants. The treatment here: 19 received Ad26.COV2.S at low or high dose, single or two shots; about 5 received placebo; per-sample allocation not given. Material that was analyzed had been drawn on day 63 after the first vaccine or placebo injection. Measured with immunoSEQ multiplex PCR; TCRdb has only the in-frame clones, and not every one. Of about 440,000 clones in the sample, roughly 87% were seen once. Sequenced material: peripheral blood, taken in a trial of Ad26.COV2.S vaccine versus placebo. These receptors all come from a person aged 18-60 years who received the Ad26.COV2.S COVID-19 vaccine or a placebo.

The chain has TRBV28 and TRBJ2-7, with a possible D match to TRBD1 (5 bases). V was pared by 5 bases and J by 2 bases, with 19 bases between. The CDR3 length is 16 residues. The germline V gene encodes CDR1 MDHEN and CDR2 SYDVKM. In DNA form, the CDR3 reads TGTGCCAGCAGTCCCGTACAGGTAATAAGGGCCTACGAGCAGTACTTC. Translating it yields CASSPVQVIRAYEQYF.

As DNA, the CDR3 is TGTGCCAGCAGTTTATCTCTGGCCCCTAACTATGGCTACACCTTC. It is translated as CASSLSLAPNYGYTF. The genes are TRBV28 and TRBJ1-2; D gene uncertain. The V and J ends lost 1 base and 0 bases respectively, with 9 bases between them. The CDR3 runs to 15 residues. Germline assignment: CDR1 MDHEN and CDR2 SYDVKM.

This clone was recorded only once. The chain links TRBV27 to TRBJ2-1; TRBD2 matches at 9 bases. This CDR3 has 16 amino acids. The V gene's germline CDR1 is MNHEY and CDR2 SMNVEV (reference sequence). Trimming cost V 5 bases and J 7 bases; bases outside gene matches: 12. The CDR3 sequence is CASSPLPSGRRNEQFF. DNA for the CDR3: TGTGCCAGCAGTCCCCTCCCCAGCGGGAGGAGGAATGAGCAGTTCTTC.

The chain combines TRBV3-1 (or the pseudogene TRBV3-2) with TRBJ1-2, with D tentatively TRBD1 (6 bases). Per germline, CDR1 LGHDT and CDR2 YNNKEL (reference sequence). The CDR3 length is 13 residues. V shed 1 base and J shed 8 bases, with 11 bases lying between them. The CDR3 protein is CASSQAQGWGYTF. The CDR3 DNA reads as TGTGCCAGCAGCCAAGCCCAGGGGTGGGGCTACACCTTC.

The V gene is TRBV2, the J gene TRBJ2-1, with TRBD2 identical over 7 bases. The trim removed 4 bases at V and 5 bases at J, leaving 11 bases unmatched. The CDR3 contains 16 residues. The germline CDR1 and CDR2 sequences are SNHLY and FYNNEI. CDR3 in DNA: TGTGCCAGCAGTGCCCACCCCGGGGGGAGAGACAATGAGCAGTTCTTC. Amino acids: CASSAHPGGRDNEQFF.

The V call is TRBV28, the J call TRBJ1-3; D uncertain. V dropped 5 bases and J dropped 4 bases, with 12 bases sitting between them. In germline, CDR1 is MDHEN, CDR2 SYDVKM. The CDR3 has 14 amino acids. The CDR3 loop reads CASSPRSAGNTIYF. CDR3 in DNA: TGTGCCAGCAGTCCAAGGTCTGCCGGAAACACCATATATTTT. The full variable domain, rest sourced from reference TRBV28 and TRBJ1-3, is DVKVTQSSRYLVKRTGEKVFLECVQDMDHENMFWYRQDPGLGLRLIYFSYDVKMKEKGDIPEGYSVSREKKERFSLILESASTNQTSMYLCASSPRSAGNTIYFGEGSWLTVV.

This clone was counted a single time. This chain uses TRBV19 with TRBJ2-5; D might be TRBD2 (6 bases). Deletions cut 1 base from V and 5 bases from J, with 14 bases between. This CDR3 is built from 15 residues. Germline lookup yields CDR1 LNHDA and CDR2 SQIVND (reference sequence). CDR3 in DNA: TGTGCCAGTAGTATAGGGTTCGGGAGACAGGAGACCCAGTACTTC. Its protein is CASSIGFGRQETQYF.

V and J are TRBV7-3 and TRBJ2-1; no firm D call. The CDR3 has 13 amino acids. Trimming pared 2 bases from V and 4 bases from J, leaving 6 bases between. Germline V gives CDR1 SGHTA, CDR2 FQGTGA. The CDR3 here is CASSLDHYNEQFF. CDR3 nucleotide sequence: TGTGCCAGCAGCTTAGACCATTACAATGAGCAGTTCTTC.

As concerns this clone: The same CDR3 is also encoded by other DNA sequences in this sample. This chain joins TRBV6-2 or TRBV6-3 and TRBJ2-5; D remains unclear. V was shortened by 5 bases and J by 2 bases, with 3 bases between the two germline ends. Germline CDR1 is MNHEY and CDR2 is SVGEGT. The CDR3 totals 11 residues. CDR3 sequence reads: CASSHQETQYF. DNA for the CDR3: TGTGCCAGCAGTCATCAAGAGACCCAGTACTTC.

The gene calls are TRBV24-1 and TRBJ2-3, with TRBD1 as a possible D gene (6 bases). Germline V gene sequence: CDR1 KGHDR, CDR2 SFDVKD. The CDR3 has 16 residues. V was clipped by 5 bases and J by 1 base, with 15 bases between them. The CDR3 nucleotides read TGTGCCACCAGTGGGGCAGGGGTATCCGGCACAGATACGCAGTATTTT. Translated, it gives CATSGAGVSGTDTQYF.